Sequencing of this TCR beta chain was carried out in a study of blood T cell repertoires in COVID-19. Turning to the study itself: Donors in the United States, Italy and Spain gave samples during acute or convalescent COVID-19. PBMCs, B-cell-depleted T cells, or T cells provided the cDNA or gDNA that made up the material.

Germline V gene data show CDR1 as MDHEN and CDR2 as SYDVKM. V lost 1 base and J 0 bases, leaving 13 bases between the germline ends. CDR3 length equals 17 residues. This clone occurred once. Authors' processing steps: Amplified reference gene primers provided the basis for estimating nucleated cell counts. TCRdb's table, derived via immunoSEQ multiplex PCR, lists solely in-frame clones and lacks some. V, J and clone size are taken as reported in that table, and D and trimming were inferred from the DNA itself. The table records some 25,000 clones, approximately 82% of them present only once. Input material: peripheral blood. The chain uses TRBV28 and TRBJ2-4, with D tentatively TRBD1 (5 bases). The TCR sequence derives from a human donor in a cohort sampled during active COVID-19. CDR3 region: CASSLSSAGLAKNIQYF. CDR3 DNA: TGTGCCAGCAGTTTATCGTCGGCAGGGCTAGCCAAAAACATTCAGTACTTC.